A selection of T cell receptor beta chains follows, all from one sample in a study of blood T cell repertoires in COVID-19. Clones were sequenced by immunoSEQ multiplex PCR, and TCRdb holds only the in-frame ones, with some missing. Among about 160,000 clones listed, roughly 90% were seen once. Sequenced: peripheral blood. The receptor set was obtained from a man younger than 45 with COVID-19, enrolled during active disease. Each CDR3 is given with its conserved first and last residue. The D gene is left open where the match is weak. Clone size is not always given. Where it is, it says once, few, many or a class for expanded clones.

-,TRBJ1-1,TRBV19,-,TGTGCCAGTAGTCCCCGAGACACTGAAGCTTTCTTT,CASSPRDTEAFF
-,TRBJ1-4,TRBV18,-,TGTGCCAGCTCACCCCGGGTAGAATACGAAAAACTGTTTTTT,CASSPRVEYEKLFF
once,TRBJ1-1,TRBV28,-,TGTGCCAGCAGTTTTGGGCTAACTGAAGCTTTCTTT,CASSFGLTEAFF
-,TRBJ1-2,TRBV10-3,TRBD1,TGTGCCACCCAGAGAGAACCGACAGGGTTTTTGTATGGCTACACCTTC,CATQREPTGFLYGYTF
-,TRBJ2-5,TRBV7-2,TRBD2,TGTGCCAGCAGCTTAGGGGTGGCGGGAGGTCCCCAGGAGACCCAGTACTTC,CASSLGVAGGPQETQYF
-,TRBJ2-7,TRBV19,-,TGTGCCAGTAGTGGACCCAGGACTACTTCCACCTACGAGCAGTACTTC,CASSGPRTTSTYEQYF
few,TRBJ2-2,TRBV27,TRBD1,TGTGCCAGCAGTTCCCCCAGACAGGGGTGGATCGGGGAGCTGTTTTTT,CASSSPRQGWIGELFF
-,TRBJ1-5,TRBV10-1,-,TGCGCCACAACAGGGCCGAATCAGCCCCAGCATTTT,CATTGPNQPQHF
few,TRBJ2-7,TRBV2,TRBD1,TGTGCCAGCAGTGCTGGTCAGGGGACAGTCCACGAGCAGTACTTC,CASSAGQGTVHEQYF
-,TRBJ1-1,TRBV7-8,-,TGTGCCAGCAGCCCCTCTAAGGGGGAAGCTTTCTTT,CASSPSKGEAFF
-,TRBJ2-3,TRBV30,-,TGTGCCTGGCAAATGGCGGGATATTTCACAGATACGCAGTATTTT,CAWQMAGYFTDTQYF
-,TRBJ2-1,TRBV18,-,TGTGCCAGCTCAAAAGGGGATCTCAATGAGCAGTTCTTC,CASSKGDLNEQFF
-,TRBJ2-7,TRBV29-1,TRBD1,TGCAGCGTGGGACAGACCTACGAGCAGTACTTC,CSVGQTYEQYF
-,TRBJ1-2,TRBV24-1,-,TGTGCCACCAGTGATGACAGATTCTATGGCTACACCTTC,CATSDDRFYGYTF
-,TRBJ2-7,TRBV6-2/TRBV6-3,TRBD2,TGTGCCAGCAGTCGAGAGGGACTAGCCCCCTACGAGCAGTACTTC,CASSREGLAPYEQYF
once,TRBJ2-5,TRBV7-9,TRBD2,TGTGCCCCGGGACTAGCGGAGGAGACCCAGTACTTC,CAPGLAEETQYF
once,TRBJ2-5,TRBV7-7,-,TGTGCCAGCAGCTTAAGGAGCCAAGAGACCCAGTACTTC,CASSLRSQETQYF
once,TRBJ1-1,TRBV7-2,-,TGTGCCAGCAGCTACAGGGACGGCACTGAAGCTTTCTTT,CASSYRDGTEAFF
-,TRBJ1-2,TRBV7-8,-,TGTGCCAGCAGCTTAGCACCAGGGACTGGTTACTATGGCTACACCTTC,CASSLAPGTGYYGYTF
-,TRBJ2-7,TRBV4-3,-,TGCGCCAGCAGCCAAGAAGGGGGTGATGCCTACGAGCAGTACTTC,CASSQEGGDAYEQYF
-,TRBJ1-3,TRBV5-1,TRBD1,TGCGCCAGCGCCGAAGACAGGGGCTCTGGAAACACCATATATTTT,CASAEDRGSGNTIYF
-,TRBJ2-7,TRBV15,-,TGTGCCACCAGCAGAGAAGCGTCCCCCTACGAGCAGTACTTC,CATSREASPYEQYF